This TCR beta chain was found in a study of T-cell reconstitution after alpha-beta-depleted transplantation in children. The CDR3 runs to 15 residues. CDR1 SGHDT and CDR2 YYEEEE come from the germline V gene. V was pared by 1 base and J by 4 bases, with 14 bases between. Whole-study results and caveats: A year had passed since transplant, and T-cell counts and diversity by then came mostly from newly produced T cells. TCRbeta diversity was high at day 60 in some patients (a result of surviving recipient T cells and thymic progenitors). Expanded clones from the graft, numbering several hundred, reportedly supplied alpha-beta T cells about two months after transplant.

Unique molecular identifiers were incorporated when the TCRbeta library was constructed. TCRdb re-called the PCR reads with MiXCR, one entry per CDR3 protein. The sample gives roughly 6,100 distinct CDR3 sequences, less than 20% of which show up once; under 90% is in the top ten. This clonotype was observed many times. Its target is unknown. The chain couples TRBV5-6 to TRBJ1-2; D unresolved. The sample in question was PBMCs, mostly from graft donor cells, obtained 180 days after TCRalphabeta/CD19-depleted stem cell transplant. The receptor was derived from a patient aged 2 to 9 who had a stem cell transplant for inherited bone marrow failure, so the T cells may come from the graft donor. CDR3: CASSLMIEGAYGYTF. Here the CDR3 DNA reads TGTGCCAGCAGCTTGATGATTGAGGGAGCCTATGGCTACACCTTC.